This entry features one T cell receptor beta chain sequence. Its antigen is not identified. This specimen comes from a study of siplizumab effects on memory and regulatory T cells. Measured with immunoSEQ multiplex PCR; TCRdb has only the in-frame clones, and not every one. The profile shows about 100,000 clones, about 91% of them singletons. Points from the study as a whole: Whether the proliferating Tregs (from siplizumab cultures) were suppressive was not confirmed.

CDR1 and CDR2 (germline): SNHLY, FYNNEI. CDR3 length: 17 residues. The J segment lost 0 bases and the V segment lost 7 bases, leaving 12 bases of the junction unmatched. The sequenced sample consisted of CD4+ T cells sorted from blood. The chain has TRBV2 and TRBJ1-1, with 9 bases lining up with TRBD1. The sequence came from a human donor in good health. Some clones in this sample may be carry-over from other donors' samples. The DNA of the CDR3 is TGTGCCAGCAATATAGCGGACAGGGGCCCTATGAACACTGAAGCTTTCTTT. The encoded protein is CASNIADRGPMNTEAFF.